The 2 T cell receptor beta chains in this list originate from one sample, sequenced in a study of blood T cell repertoires in COVID-19. Data came from immunoSEQ multiplex PCR; TCRdb stores just in-frame clones and leaves some out. Of approximately 140,000 clones detected, 85% to 90% appear once; the ten largest clones hold roughly 2.1%. The specimen sequenced was peripheral blood. All receptors come from a human donor in a cohort sampled during active COVID-19.

V is TRBV27 and J is TRBJ2-3, with TRBD2 matching 7 bases. The trim removed 0 bases at V and 8 bases at J, leaving 14 bases unmatched. CDR1 MNHEY and CDR2 SMNVEV come from the germline V gene (reference sequence). The CDR3 is 17 residues long. CDR3 residues: CASSLSTAAGGYRTQYF. The CDR3 bases are TGTGCCAGCAGTTTATCGACCGCGGCCGGGGGGTATCGTACGCAGTATTTT.

The rearrangement joins TRBV4-1 to TRBJ2-1; TRBD2 matches at 11 bases. CDR1 and CDR2 from the germline V gene are MGHRA and YSYEKL. The CDR3 sequence is 16 residues long. The ends lost 5 bases at V and 5 bases at J; junction bases unmatched: 8. In DNA form, the CDR3 reads TGCGCCAGCAGCGCGACTAGCGGGAACCGGCACAATGAGCAGTTCTTC. Protein sequence: CASSATSGNRHNEQFF.